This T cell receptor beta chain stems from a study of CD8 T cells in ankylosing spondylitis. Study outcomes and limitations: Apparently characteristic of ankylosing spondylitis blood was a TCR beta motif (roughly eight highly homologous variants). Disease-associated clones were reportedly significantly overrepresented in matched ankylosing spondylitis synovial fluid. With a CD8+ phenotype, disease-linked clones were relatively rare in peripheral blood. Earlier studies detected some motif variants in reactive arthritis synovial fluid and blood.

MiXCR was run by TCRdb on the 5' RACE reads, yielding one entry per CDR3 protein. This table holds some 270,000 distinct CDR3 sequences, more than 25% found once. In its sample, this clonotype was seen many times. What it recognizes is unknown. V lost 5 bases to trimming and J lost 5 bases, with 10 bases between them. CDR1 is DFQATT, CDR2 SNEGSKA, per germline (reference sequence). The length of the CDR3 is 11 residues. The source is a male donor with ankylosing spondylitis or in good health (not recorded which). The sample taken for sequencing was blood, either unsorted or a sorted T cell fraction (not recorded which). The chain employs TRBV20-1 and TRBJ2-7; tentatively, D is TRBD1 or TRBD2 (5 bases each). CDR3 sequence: CSASRDHEQYF. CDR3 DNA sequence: TGCAGTGCTTCCAGGGACCACGAGCAGTACTTC.